These T cell receptor beta chains were read from a single sample in a study of blood T cells in healthy people across ages. Each CDR3 protein is one row after TCRdb ran MiXCR on the 5' RACE reads. The sample yields roughly 1.7 million distinct CDR3 sequences, 34% seen once. Material: blood. Source of these receptors: a woman aged 25 to 39 in good health. Both conserved end residues are trimmed from each CDR3. D genes are given only for firm matches. The listing skips clone size in some rows; elsewhere it reads once, few, many or a size class.

d_call: TRBD2
clone_size: many
v_call: TRBV7-2
j_call: TRBJ2-5
cdr3_aa: ASSKTSGTSWETQY

d_call: TRBD2
clone_size: few
v_call: TRBV24-1
j_call: TRBJ2-1
cdr3_aa: ATSDPTPSGSSYNEQF

d_call: TRBD1
clone_size: many
v_call: TRBV27
j_call: TRBJ2-1
cdr3_aa: ASSSGQGPYNEQF

d_call: -
clone_size: few
v_call: TRBV20-1
j_call: -
cdr3_aa: SARDQWIEQY

d_call: -
clone_size: -
v_call: TRBV5-6
j_call: TRBJ1-2
cdr3_aa: ASSLIAGNTNYGYT

d_call: -
clone_size: -
v_call: TRBV27
j_call: TRBJ1-1
cdr3_aa: ASIANTEAF

d_call: -
clone_size: -
v_call: TRBV6-1
j_call: TRBJ1-2
cdr3_aa: ASSARWREGYT

d_call: TRBD2
clone_size: -
v_call: TRBV7-8
j_call: -
cdr3_aa: TSSFSTSGSGETQY

d_call: TRBD2
clone_size: few
v_call: TRBV7-3
j_call: TRBJ2-3
cdr3_aa: ASSQHGLAGGPREADTQY

d_call: TRBD1
clone_size: -
v_call: TRBV27
j_call: TRBJ2-5
cdr3_aa: ASRLGQGAVETQY

d_call: TRBD2
clone_size: few
v_call: TRBV20-1
j_call: TRBJ2-1
cdr3_aa: SARRRGVYNEQF

d_call: -
clone_size: -
v_call: TRBV27
j_call: TRBJ2-5
cdr3_aa: ASSPSQGRGETQY